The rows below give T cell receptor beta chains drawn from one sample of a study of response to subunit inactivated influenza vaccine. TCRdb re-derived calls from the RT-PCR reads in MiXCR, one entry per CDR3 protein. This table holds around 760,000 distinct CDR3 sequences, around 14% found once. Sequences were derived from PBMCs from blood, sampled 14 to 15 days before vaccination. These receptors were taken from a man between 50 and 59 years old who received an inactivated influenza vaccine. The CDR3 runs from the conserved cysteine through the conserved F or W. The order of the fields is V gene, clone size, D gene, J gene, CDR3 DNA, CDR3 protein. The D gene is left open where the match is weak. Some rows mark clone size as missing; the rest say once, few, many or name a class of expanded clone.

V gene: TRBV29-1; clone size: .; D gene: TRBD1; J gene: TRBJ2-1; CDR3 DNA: TGCAGCGTTGAAGTGGACAGGGCTAATGAGCAGTTCTTC; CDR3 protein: CSVEVDRANEQFF
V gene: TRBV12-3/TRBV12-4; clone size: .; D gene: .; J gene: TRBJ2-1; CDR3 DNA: TGTGCCAGCAGTCCACCCATCCGTGGAGGGCCGAGCTCCTACAATGAGCAGTTCTTC; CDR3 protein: CASSPPIRGGPSSYNEQFF
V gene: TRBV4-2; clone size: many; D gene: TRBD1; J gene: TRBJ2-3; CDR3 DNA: TGTGCCAGCAGCTCACTGGGACAGGGGACCACAGATACGCAGTATTTT; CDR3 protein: CASSSLGQGTTDTQYF
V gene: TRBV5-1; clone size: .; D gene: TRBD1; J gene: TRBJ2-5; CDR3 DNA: TGCGCCAGCAGCGTGACAGGGGCCCAAGAGACCCAGTACTTC; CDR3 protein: CASSVTGAQETQYF
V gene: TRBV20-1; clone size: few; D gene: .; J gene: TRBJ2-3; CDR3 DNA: TGCAGTGCTAGAACGTTCCGCGGAGGGGATACGCAGTATTTT; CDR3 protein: CSARTFRGGDTQYF
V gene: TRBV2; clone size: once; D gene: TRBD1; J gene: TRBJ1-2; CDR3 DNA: TGCGCCAGCAGTCGGACCGGGACAGGCGCTTATGGCTACACCTTC; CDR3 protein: CASSRTGTGAYGYTF
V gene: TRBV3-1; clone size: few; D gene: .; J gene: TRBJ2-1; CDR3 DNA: TGTGCCAGCAGCCAACCGGCGGGTGAGCAGTTCTTC; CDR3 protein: CASSQPAGEQFF
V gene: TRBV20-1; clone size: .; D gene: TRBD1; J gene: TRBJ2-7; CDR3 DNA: TGCAGTGCTGACAGGGGGCAGTACGAGCAGTACTTC; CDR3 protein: CSADRGQYEQYF
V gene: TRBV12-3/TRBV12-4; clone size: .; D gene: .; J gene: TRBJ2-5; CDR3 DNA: TGTGCCAGCAGTTGGGGTTTGCGGGGGCCCCGCCAAGAGACCCAGTACTTC; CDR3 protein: CASSWGLRGPRQETQYF
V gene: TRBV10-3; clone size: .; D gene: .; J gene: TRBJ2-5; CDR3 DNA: TGTGCCATCAGTGTTAGATCAGGTGAAGAGACCCAGTACTTC; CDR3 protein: CAISVRSGEETQYF
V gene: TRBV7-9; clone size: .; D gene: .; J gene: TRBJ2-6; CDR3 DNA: TGTGCCAGCAGCCGGCGGGACGTCCACTCTGGGGCCAACGTCCTGACTTTC; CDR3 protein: CASSRRDVHSGANVLTF
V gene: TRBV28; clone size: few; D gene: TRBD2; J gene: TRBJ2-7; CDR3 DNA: TGTGCCAGCAGCGTCCTGGCGGGGGGCCCCTACGAGCAGTACTTC; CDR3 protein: CASSVLAGGPYEQYF
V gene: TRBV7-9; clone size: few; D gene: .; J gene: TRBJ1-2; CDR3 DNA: TGTGCCAGCAGCCTCAACGAAGCGGTGATTAACTATGGCTACACCTTC; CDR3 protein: CASSLNEAVINYGYTF
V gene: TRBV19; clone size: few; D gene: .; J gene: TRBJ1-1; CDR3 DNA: TGTGCCAGTAGTGTACTTGAGGGGAACACTGAAGCTTTCTTT; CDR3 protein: CASSVLEGNTEAFF
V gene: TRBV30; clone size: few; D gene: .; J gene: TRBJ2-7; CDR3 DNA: TGTGCCTGGGCAGGGTCGTCCTACGAGCAGTACTTC; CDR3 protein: CAWAGSSYEQYF
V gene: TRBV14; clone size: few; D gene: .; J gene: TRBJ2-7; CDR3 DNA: TGTGCCAGCAGCCAAGTGGGGGGAAACCCCTACGAGCAGTACTTC; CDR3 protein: CASSQVGGNPYEQYF
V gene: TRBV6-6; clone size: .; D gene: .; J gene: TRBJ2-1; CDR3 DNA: TGTGCCAGCGCGTTGAGGCGGGACAATGAGCAGTTCTTC; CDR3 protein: CASALRRDNEQFF
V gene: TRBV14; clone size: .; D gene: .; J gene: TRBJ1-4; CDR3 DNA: TGTGCCAGCAGCCAAGCAGTGGTGACGGGCGGAAAACTGTTTTTT; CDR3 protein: CASSQAVVTGGKLFF
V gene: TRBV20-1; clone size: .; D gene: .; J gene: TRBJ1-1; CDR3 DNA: TGCAGTGCTCCCATTTGGGGGGAAACTGAAGCTTTCTTT; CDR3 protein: CSAPIWGETEAFF
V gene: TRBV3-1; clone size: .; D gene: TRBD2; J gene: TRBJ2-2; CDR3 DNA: TGTGCCAGCAGCCACTTAGCGGGGGTGAACACCGGGGAGCTGTTTTTT; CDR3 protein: CASSHLAGVNTGELFF
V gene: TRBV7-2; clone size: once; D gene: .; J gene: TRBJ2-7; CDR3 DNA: TGTGCCAGCAGCTTAACTCCCACTAGAAACTCCTACGAGCAGTACTTC; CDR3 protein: CASSLTPTRNSYEQYF
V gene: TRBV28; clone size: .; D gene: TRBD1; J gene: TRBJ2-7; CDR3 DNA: TGTGCCAGCAGCTCAAACAGGGGCACCTACGAGCAGTACTTC; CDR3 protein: CASSSNRGTYEQYF
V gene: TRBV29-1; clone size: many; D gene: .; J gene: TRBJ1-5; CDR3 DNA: TGCAGCGTCGACGGGGGCCCCAATCAGCCCCAGCATTTT; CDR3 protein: CSVDGGPNQPQHF
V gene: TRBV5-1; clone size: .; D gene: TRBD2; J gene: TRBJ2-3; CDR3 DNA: TGCGCCAGCAGCTCCTTAGCGGGAAGCACAGATACGCAGTATTTT; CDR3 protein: CASSSLAGSTDTQYF
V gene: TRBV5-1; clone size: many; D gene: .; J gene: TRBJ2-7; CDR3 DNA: TGCGCCAGCAGGAGAGAACAGGGCCCCTACGAGCAGTACTTC; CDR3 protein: CASRREQGPYEQYF
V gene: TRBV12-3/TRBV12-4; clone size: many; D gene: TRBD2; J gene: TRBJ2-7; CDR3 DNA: TGTGCCAGTTCGGACGGACTAGCACTCTACGAGCAGTACTTC; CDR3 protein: CASSDGLALYEQYF
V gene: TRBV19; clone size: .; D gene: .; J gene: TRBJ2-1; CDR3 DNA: TGTGCCAGTAGTATTGGCGGCGTGGCGAATGAGCAGTTCTTC; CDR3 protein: CASSIGGVANEQFF
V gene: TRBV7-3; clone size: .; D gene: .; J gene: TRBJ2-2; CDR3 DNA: TGTGCCAGCAGTCTAGGGGGACTCCTCACCGGGGAGCTGTTTTTT; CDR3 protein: CASSLGGLLTGELFF
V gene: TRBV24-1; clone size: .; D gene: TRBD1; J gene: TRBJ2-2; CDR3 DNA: TGTGCCACCAGTTCTGGACAGGGTGTTACCGGGGAGCTGTTTTTT; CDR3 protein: CATSSGQGVTGELFF
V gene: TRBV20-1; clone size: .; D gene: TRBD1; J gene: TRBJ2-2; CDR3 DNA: TGCAGTGCTACGCCAGGGGGCTCGGCGATCGGGGAGCTGTTTTTT; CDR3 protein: CSATPGGSAIGELFF
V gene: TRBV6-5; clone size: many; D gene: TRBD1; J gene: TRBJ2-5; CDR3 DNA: TGTGCCAGCAGTAACGGGGACAGGGAGCAAGAGACCCAGTACTTC; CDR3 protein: CASSNGDREQETQYF
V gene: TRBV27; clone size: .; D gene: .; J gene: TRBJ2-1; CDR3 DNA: TGTGCCAGCAGTTTATCGGTTGGGCGGCATGAGCAGTTCTTC; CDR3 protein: CASSLSVGRHEQFF
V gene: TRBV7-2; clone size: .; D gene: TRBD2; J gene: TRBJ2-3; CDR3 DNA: TGTGCCAGCAGCTTAGCGCTTTTGACTAGCGGGGGGGCGTTTGATACGCAGTATTTT; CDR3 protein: CASSLALLTSGGAFDTQYF
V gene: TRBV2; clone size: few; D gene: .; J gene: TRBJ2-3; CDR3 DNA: TGTGCCAGCAGTGAAGATCTGATGGCGCAGTATTTT; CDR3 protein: CASSEDLMAQYF
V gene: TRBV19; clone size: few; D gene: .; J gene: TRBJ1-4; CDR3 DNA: TGTGCCAGTAGTATAACTGTACAGCGTCTCCCTCGAGAAAAACTGTTTTTT; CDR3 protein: CASSITVQRLPREKLFF
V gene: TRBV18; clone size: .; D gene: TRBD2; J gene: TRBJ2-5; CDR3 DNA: TGTGCCAGCTCACCATCGGGATTTAGCGGGAGAAGAGACGGGGAGACCCAGTACTTC; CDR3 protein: CASSPSGFSGRRDGETQYF
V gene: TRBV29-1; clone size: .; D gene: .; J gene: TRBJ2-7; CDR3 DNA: TGCAGCGTTTCGGACAACTCCTACGAGCAGTACTTC; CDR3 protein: CSVSDNSYEQYF
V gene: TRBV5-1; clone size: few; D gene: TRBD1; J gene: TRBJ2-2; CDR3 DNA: TGCGCCAGCAGCACCCGGACAGGGAACACCGGGGAGCTGTTTTTT; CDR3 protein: CASSTRTGNTGELFF
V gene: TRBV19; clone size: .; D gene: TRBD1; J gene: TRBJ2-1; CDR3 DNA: TGTGCCAGTAGTGAACCGGGACAGGCCTACAATGAGCAGTTCTTC; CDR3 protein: CASSEPGQAYNEQFF
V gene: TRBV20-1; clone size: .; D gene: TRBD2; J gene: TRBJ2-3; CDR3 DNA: TGCAGTGCTAGGTCGATCCGGGGGGGCCATGGGAATACGCAGTATTTT; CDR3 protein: CSARSIRGGHGNTQYF
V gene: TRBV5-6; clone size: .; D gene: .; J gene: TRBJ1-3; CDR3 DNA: TGTGCCAGCAGCTGGGGACGATCGGCAGACACCATATATTTT; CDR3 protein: CASSWGRSADTIYF
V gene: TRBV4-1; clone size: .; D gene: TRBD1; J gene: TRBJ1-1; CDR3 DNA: TGCGCCAGCAGCCAAGACTCCCGACAGGGCTCAACTGAAGCTTTCTTT; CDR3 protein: CASSQDSRQGSTEAFF
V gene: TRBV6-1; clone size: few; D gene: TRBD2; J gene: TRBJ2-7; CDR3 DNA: TGTGCCAGCATAGGGACTAGCGGGAGTGGCGAGCAGTACTTC; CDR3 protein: CASIGTSGSGEQYF
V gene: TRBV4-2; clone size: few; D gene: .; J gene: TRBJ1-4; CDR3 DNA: TGTGCCAGCAGCCCAACAAGCCGGGGGGCTAATGAAAAACTGTTTTTT; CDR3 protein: CASSPTSRGANEKLFF
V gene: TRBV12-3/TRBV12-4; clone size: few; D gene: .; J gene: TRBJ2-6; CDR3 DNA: TGTGCCAGCAGTTCGTTACAGGGAGCTGGGGCCAACGTCCTGACTTTC; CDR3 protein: CASSSLQGAGANVLTF
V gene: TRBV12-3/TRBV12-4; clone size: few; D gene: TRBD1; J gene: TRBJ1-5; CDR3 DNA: TGTGCCAGCTCGTGGGGGACAGCCTTCTATAGCGGCAATCAGCCCCAGCATTTT; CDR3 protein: CASSWGTAFYSGNQPQHF
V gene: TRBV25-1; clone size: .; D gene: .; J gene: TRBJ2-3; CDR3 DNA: TGTGCCAGCAGTGAGGAGTACACAGATACGCAGTATTTT; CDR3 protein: CASSEEYTDTQYF
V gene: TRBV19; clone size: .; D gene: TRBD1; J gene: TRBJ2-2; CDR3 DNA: TGTGCCAGTAGTACAAGGACAGGGATATACACCGGGGAGCTGTTTTTT; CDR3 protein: CASSTRTGIYTGELFF
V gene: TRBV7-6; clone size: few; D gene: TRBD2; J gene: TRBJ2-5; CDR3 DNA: TGTGCCAGCAGCTCCGCCTTGGGGACTAGCGTCCTAGAGACCCAGTACTTC; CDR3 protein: CASSSALGTSVLETQYF
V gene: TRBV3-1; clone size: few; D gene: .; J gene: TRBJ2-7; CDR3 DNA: TGTGCCAGCAGCCAAGTGGAGGGACGGAGCGAGCAGTACTTC; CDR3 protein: CASSQVEGRSEQYF
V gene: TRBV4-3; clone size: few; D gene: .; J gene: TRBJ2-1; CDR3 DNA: TGCGCCAGCAGCCAAGTGGCCGACATCTACAATGAGCAGTTCTTC; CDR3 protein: CASSQVADIYNEQFF
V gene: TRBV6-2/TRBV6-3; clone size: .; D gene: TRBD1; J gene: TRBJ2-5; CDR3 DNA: TGTGCCAGCAGACCCCCAGGGGGTGTTGAGGAGACCCAGTACTTC; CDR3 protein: CASRPPGGVEETQYF
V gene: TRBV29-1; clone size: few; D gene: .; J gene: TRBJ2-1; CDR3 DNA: TGCAGCGTTGAAGATCGAGGGGGGTGGCGAGTCTTC; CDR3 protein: CSVEDRGGWRVF
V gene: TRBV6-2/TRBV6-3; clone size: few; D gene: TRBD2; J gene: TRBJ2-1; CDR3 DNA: TGTGCCAGCAGTCAATTCCGACTAGCGAGTAATGAGCAGTTCTTC; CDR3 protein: CASSQFRLASNEQFF
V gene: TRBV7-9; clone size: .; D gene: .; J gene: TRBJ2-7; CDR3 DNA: TGTGCCAGCAGCCGACCTGGAAGGGACCCCTTTACCTACGAGCAGTACTTC; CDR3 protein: CASSRPGRDPFTYEQYF